This T cell receptor (beta chain) was obtained from a study of blood T cell repertoires in COVID-19 (TCRdb year 2020). Concerning the study at large: Collaborator samples came from the United States, Italy and Spain and covered acute and convalescent phases of COVID-19. The material from the prospective study consisted of cDNA or gDNA derived from T cells, B-cell-depleted T cells, or PBMCs. The sample metadata nearly always contained a de-identified subject ID, COVID-19 status, age in years and sex. The samples were drawn from two sources: the first 160 participants of the ongoing ImmuneRACE study, and over 950 subjects contributed by 6 global collaborators. The repertoires were made available in a free public database intended to serve as a resource for research on the immune response to SARS-CoV-2. Where available, HLA class I and class II types were taken from metadata supplied by the sample provider and were not determined by assay-based typing. The dataset comprised deeply sampled blood TCRbeta repertoires from subjects exposed to, actively infected with, or recovered from COVID-19.

Measured from the cysteine to the phenylalanine, the CDR3 is 15 residues long. The kept DNA is CDR3 alone, 45 bases in frame from the first base. Germline trimming amounts to 4 bases on V and 3 bases on J, with 4 as the count of junction bases outside the gene matches. CDR1 and CDR2, per the germline V gene, are MGHDK and SYGVNS. Comment on this clone: Its antigen remains undetermined. No base-level quality is on record; no much larger clone is a single base apart.

TCRbeta CDR3 regions were amplified from genomic DNA by means of the immunoSEQ Assay, a bias-controlled multiplex PCR. Per the source publication's procedure: Nucleated cell counts per sample were estimated from amplification of reference gene primers within the assay. To quantify the absolute abundance of each unique TCRbeta CDR3 rearrangement, sequence reads were collapsed and filtered. For each sample, productive Simpson clonality was calculated as the square root of Simpson's diversity index over productive rearrangements. TCRdb obtained this table from immuneACCESS and retained in-frame rearrangements with V and J assigned. These tables miss some clones; where compared with another copy, unresolved V genes account for less than half of the shortfall, and the remainder is unexplained. V, J and clone size were drawn from that table, and D and trimming were deduced from the DNA. The sample has roughly 100,000 clones on record, approximately 80% of them singletons. Approximately 9.3% of the sample is held by the ten biggest clonotypes.

What the research found in general, with its limitations: How much clinical and demographic metadata was included differed by source and by participant, and the metadata was provided uncurated.

Collaborating institutions collected whole blood in K2EDTA tubes following their own protocols. For TCRbeta analysis, collaborators shipped samples as frozen whole blood, isolated PBMCs, or DNA extracted from either of those sample types. The sequence is built from TRBV25-1 and TRBJ2-3; the junction holds 10 bases that match TRBD1. The material sequenced was peripheral blood. The origin of this receptor is a woman aged 80 or over with acute or convalescent COVID-19. The CDR3 region: CASSGRQGATDTQYF. Here is the DNA: TGTGCCAGCAGTGGGAGACAGGGGGCAACAGATACGCAGTATTTT.